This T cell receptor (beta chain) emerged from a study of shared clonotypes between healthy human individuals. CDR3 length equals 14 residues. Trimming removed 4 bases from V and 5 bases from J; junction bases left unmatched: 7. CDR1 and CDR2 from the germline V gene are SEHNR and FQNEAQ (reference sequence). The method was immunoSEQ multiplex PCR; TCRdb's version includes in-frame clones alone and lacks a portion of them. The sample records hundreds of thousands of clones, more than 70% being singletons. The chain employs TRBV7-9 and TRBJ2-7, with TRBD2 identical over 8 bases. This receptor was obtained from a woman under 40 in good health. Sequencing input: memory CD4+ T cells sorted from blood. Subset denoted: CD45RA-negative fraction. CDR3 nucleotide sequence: TGTGCCAGCAGCTCGGGACTAGGGCGCGACGAGCAGTACTTC. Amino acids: CASSSGLGRDEQYF. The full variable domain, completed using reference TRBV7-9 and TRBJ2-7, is DTGVSQNPRHKITKRGQNVTFRCDPISEHNRLYWYRQTLGQGPEFLTYFQNEAQLEKSRLLSDRFSAERPKGSFSTLEIQRTEQGDSAMYLCASSSGLGRDEQYFGPGTRLTVT.